What follows are 23 T cell receptor beta chains derived from one specimen sequenced in a study of shared clonotypes between healthy human individuals. Using immunoSEQ multiplex PCR, the repertoire was profiled, and TCRdb retains in-frame clones only, with some absent. The sample contains millions of clones, just over 90% of which appear only once. Material: naive CD4+ T cells sorted from blood. The subset: CD45RA+ positively selected. These receptors originate from a man in his late teens or twenties in good health.

The rearrangement uses TRBV6-5 and TRBJ1-4; D is uncertain. CDR1 and CDR2 from the germline V gene are MNHEY and SVGAGI. The CDR3 is 14 residues long. The V gene lost 5 bases and the J gene lost 0 bases, with 7 bases spanning the gap. This chain's CDR3 is CASSLSATNEKLFF. The CDR3 DNA follows: TGTGCCAGCAGTCTCAGTGCAACTAATGAAAAACTGTTTTTT.

The chain combines TRBV6-5 with TRBJ2-5, with D uncertain. CDR1 and CDR2 from the germline V gene are MNHEY and SVGAGI. The V and J ends lost 0 bases and 1 base respectively, with 6 bases between them. The CDR3 covers 14 residues. CDR3 amino acids: CASSYSTFQETQYF. CDR3 bases: TGTGCCAGCAGTTACTCGACATTCCAAGAGACCCAGTACTTC.

With respect to this clone: Other nucleotide sequences in the sample specify the same CDR3. The chain combines TRBV18 with TRBJ2-7, with 11 nucleotides matching TRBD2. Germline V gives CDR1 KGHSH, CDR2 LQKENI. The CDR3 runs to 14 residues. V was clipped by 3 bases and J by 4 bases; unmatched bases: 2. The DNA of the CDR3 is TGTGCCAGCTCACCCGGGACTAGCGGTTACGAGCAGTACTTC. Translating gives CASSPGTSGYEQYF. The full variable domain, with the rest looked up from reference TRBV18 and TRBJ2-7, is NAGVMQNPRHLVRRRGQEARLRCSPMKGHSHVYWYRQLPEEGLKFMVYLQKENIIDESGMPKERFSAEFPKEGPSILRIQQVVRGDSAAYFCASSPGTSGYEQYFGPGTRLTVT.

The chain uses TRBV25-1 and TRBJ2-2; TRBD2 is a possible D gene (5 bases). The CDR3 contains 14 residues. Germline CDR1 MGHDK, CDR2 SYGVNS. V was cut by 3 bases and J by 3 bases, with 8 bases left in between. CDR3 DNA: TGTGCCAGCAGTGAGGGCGGGTACACCGGGGAGCTGTTTTTT. Amino acid sequence: CASSEGGYTGELFF. Full variable domain (rest looked up from reference TRBV25-1 and TRBJ2-2): EADIYQTPRYLVIGTGKKITLECSQTMGHDKMYWYQQDPGMELHLIHYSYGVNSTEKGDLSSESTVSRIRTEHFPLTLESARPSHTSQYLCASSEGGYTGELFFGEGSRLTVL.

The V and J genes are TRBV2 and TRBJ2-6; D call uncertain. Trimming removed 3 bases at V and 0 bases at J, with 6 bases between. Germline V CDR1 and CDR2: SNHLY, FYNNEI. The CDR3 has 15 amino acids. The CDR3 region has the DNA TGTGCCAGCAGTGAGGCTCACTCTGGGGCCAACGTCCTGACTTTC. Translation gives CASSEAHSGANVLTF.

V and J are TRBV29-1 and TRBJ2-7; D is undetermined. V gave up 6 bases and J gave up 7 bases, with 13 bases separating them. The germline gives CDR1 SQVTM, CDR2 ANQGSEA. The CDR3 has 11 amino acids. The CDR3 sequence: CSVTVLLEQYF. The CDR3 region has the DNA TGCAGCGTGACCGTACTCCTGGAGCAGTACTTC.

The chain carries TRBV6-5 and TRBJ1-2; D is uncertain. This CDR3 region has 13 residues. Looked up from germline, CDR1 is MNHEY and CDR2 is SVGAGI. V lost 0 bases to trimming and J lost 7 bases, with 9 bases between them. The CDR3 DNA reads TGTGCCAGCAGTTACTCGATAGGGTTTGGCTACACCTTC. Protein product: CASSYSIGFGYTF.

J is TRBJ1-2 and V is TRBV9; D unclear. Germline CDR1 is SGDLS and CDR2 is YYNGEE. The length of the CDR3 is 12 residues. V lost 0 bases and J 7 bases, leaving 7 bases between the germline ends. The CDR3 spells CASSVAGFGYTF. The CDR3, as DNA: TGTGCCAGCAGCGTAGCTGGATTTGGCTACACCTTC.

The rearrangement links TRBV19 to TRBJ2-7, with 10 bases identical to TRBD1. V shed 5 bases and J 2 bases; nucleotides not matched to a gene: 9. The CDR3 has 16 residues. The germline V gene encodes CDR1 LNHDA and CDR2 SQIVND (reference sequence). Here the CDR3 DNA reads TGTGCCAGTAGTCCGGGACAGGGGCGTAGAACCTACGAGCAGTACTTC. Translated, it gives CASSPGQGRRTYEQYF.

The V and J genes are TRBV4-1 and TRBJ2-3; 12 bases are shared with TRBD2. Germline V gene lookup returns CDR1 MGHRA and CDR2 YSYEKL. J was trimmed by 8 bases and V by 0 bases; bases with no gene match: 9. The CDR3 runs 17 residues. This CDR3 is CASSQDPSGGALGTQYF. In nucleotides, the CDR3 is TGCGCCAGCAGCCAAGATCCTAGCGGGGGGGCCTTGGGTACGCAGTATTTT.

The genes are TRBV30 and TRBJ2-3, with 10 bases matching TRBD2. Germline loops: CDR1 GTSNPN, CDR2 SVGIG (reference sequence). The V segment lost 3 bases and the J segment 5 bases; nucleotides outside the gene matches: 29. There are 22 residues in the CDR3. The CDR3 region is CAWRVPFASSGRSWGAVDTQYF. The CDR3 DNA is TGTGCCTGGAGGGTCCCCTTCGCGTCTAGCGGGAGAAGTTGGGGTGCGGTAGATACGCAGTATTTT.

V gene TRBV9 combines with J gene TRBJ2-7, with D hard to call. V lost 0 bases to trimming and J lost 7 bases, with 11 bases between them. The CDR3 is made up of 13 amino acids. CDR1 SGDLS and CDR2 YYNGEE come from the germline V gene. CDR3 in amino acids: CASSVVGMGEQYF. The CDR3 bases are TGTGCCAGCAGCGTAGTTGGGATGGGGGAGCAGTACTTC.

This rearrangement joins TRBV28 to TRBJ1-4; a weak D match, TRBD1 (6 bases). This CDR3 is 16 amino acids long. Between the trimmed V and J ends, which lost 5 bases and 8 bases, there was a span of 21 bases. Germline CDR1 reads MDHEN; CDR2 reads SYDVKM. The CDR3 region is CASSTGGAEPREKLFF. DNA of the CDR3: TGTGCCAGCAGTACCGGGGGCGCGGAGCCTAGGGAAAAACTGTTTTTT.

The chain employs TRBV5-1 and TRBJ1-2; D is uncertain. Germline CDR1 is SGHRS and CDR2 is YFSETQ. The CDR3 consists of 9 residues. CDR3 sequence: CGLYYGYTF. The CDR3 nucleotides read TGCGGCCTCTACTATGGCTACACCTTC.

V is TRBV9 and J is TRBJ1-2; 9 bases line up with TRBD1. V lost 2 bases and J lost 8; bases outside the gene matches: 22. This CDR3 comprises 19 residues. Germline CDR1 SGDLS, CDR2 YYNGEE. The CDR3 region is CASSVGRTGQGTGQRGYTF. The CDR3 DNA sequence: TGTGCCAGCAGCGTTGGGAGGACGGGACAGGGAACCGGGCAGCGGGGCTACACCTTC.

This chain connects TRBV18 to TRBJ2-7, with 7 bases aligning to TRBD2. This CDR3 is 15 amino acids long. Germline V gives CDR1 KGHSH, CDR2 LQKENI. V shed 2 bases, J shed 1 base, and the junction held 5 bases outside the gene matches. CDR3 nucleotides: TGTGCCAGCTCACCAACGGGAGGTTTTTCCTACGAGCAGTACTTC. Protein: CASSPTGGFSYEQYF.

This clone was detected once. This chain uses TRBV2 with TRBJ2-3, with 10 bases matching TRBD1. Germline V gene data show CDR1 as SNHLY and CDR2 as FYNNEI. This CDR3 has 18 amino acids. Trimming cost V 2 bases and J 0 bases; bases outside gene matches: 8. CDR3 bases: TGTGCCAGCAGTGAATGGGCCGGGACAGGGGTTAGCACAGATACGCAGTATTTT. Translated: CASSEWAGTGVSTDTQYF.

V gene TRBV19 combines with J gene TRBJ2-1, with D possibly being TRBD2 (6 bases). The CDR3 extends over 15 amino acids. Germline CDR1 reads LNHDA; CDR2 reads SQIVND (reference sequence). V was clipped by 5 bases and J by 4 bases, with 15 bases between them. For the CDR3, the DNA is TGTGCCAGTAGTGTCCAGGGACTGGGGTACAATGAGCAGTTCTTC. The encoded protein is CASSVQGLGYNEQFF.

The CDR3 protein is CASRSTQGAPLHF. The DNA of the CDR3 is TGTGCCAGCAGATCAACACAAGGGGCACCCCTCCACTTT. The V gene is TRBV6-1, the J gene TRBJ1-6; TRBD1 is a possible D gene (5 bases). CDR3 length: 13 residues. Trimming stripped 6 bases from V and 11 bases from J, with 14 bases between. Germline loops: CDR1 MNHNS, CDR2 SASEGT.

The rearrangement uses TRBV7-2 and TRBJ2-7; 7 bases agree with TRBD2. The CDR3 consists of 15 residues. The ends lost 5 bases at V and 2 bases at J; junction bases unmatched: 9. Germline values: CDR1 SGHTA, CDR2 FQGNSA. CDR3 region: CASSAGESRTYEQYF. CDR3 DNA: TGTGCCAGCAGCGCGGGGGAAAGTAGGACCTACGAGCAGTACTTC.

The CDR3 nucleotides read TGTGCCACACTGCGCTCAGCGGGGGCCTACGAGCAGTACTTC. It translates to CATLRSAGAYEQYF. The rearrangement links TRBV28 to TRBJ2-7; TRBD2 aligns across 8 bases. The CDR3 spans 14 residues. J lost 2 bases, V lost 10 bases, and 10 bases had no gene match. Germline V gene lookup returns CDR1 MDHEN and CDR2 SYDVKM.

V and J are TRBV29-1 and TRBJ1-1; a possible D gene is TRBD1 (5 bases). Germline V gene lookup returns CDR1 SQVTM and CDR2 ANQGSEA. The germline V and J ends were trimmed by 6 bases and 2 bases, with 13 bases remaining between them. The CDR3 loop spans 13 amino acids. CDR3: CSVCWGGNTEAFF. The CDR3 nucleotides read TGCAGCGTGTGTTGGGGCGGAAACACTGAAGCTTTCTTT.

The genes are TRBV27 and TRBJ1-3; 8 nucleotides line up with TRBD1. The CDR3 sequence is 18 residues long. Germline V gene sequence: CDR1 MNHEY, CDR2 SMNVEV (reference sequence). V shed 0 bases and J 0 bases; nucleotides not matched to a gene: 7. As DNA, the CDR3 is TGTGCCAGCAGTTTATCCCAGACAGGGGACTTCTCTGGAAACACCATATATTTT. This codes for CASSLSQTGDFSGNTIYF.